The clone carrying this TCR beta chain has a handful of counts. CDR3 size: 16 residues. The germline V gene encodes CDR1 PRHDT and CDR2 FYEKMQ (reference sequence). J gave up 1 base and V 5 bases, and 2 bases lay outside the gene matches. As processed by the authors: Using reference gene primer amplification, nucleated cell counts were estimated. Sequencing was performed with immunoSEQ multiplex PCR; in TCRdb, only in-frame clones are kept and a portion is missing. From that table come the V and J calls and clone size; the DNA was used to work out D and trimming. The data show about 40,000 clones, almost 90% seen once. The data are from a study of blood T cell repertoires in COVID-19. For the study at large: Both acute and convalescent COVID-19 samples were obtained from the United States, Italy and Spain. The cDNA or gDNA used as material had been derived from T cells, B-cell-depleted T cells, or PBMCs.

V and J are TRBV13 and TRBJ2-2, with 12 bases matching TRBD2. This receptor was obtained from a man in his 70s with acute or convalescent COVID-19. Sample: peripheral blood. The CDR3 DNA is TGTGCCAGCAGCCCACTAGCGGGAGGGAACACCGGGGAGCTGTTTTTT. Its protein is CASSPLAGGNTGELFF.